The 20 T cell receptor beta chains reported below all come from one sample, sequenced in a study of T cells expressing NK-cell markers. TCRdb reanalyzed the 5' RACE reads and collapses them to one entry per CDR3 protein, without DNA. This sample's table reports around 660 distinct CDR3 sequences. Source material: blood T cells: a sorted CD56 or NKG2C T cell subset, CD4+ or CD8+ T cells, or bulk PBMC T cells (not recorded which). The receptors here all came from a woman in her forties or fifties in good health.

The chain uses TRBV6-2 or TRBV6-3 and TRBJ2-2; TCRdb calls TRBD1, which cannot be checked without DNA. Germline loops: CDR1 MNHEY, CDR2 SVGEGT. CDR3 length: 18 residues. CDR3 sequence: CASSYKTPGTGSAGELFF.

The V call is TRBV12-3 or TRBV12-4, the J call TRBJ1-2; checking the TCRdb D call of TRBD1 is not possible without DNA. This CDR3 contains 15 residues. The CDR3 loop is CASSQRHRAGYGYTF.

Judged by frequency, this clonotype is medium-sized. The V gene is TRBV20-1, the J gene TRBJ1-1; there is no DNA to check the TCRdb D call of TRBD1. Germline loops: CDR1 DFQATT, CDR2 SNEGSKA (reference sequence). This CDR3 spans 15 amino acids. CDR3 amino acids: CSARDSVGRNTEAFF.

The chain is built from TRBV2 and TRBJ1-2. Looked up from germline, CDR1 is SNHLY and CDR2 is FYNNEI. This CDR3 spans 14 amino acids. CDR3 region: CASSDKGFNYGYTF.

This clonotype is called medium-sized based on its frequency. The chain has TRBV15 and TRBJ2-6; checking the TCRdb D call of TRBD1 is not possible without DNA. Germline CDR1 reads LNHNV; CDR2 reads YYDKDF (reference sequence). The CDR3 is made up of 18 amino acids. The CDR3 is CATSSRTEGLSGANVLTF.

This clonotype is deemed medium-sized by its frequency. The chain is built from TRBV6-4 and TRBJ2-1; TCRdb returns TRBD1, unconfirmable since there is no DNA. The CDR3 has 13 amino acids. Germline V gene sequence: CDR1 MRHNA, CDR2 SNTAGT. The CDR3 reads CASSDSNEGAEFF.

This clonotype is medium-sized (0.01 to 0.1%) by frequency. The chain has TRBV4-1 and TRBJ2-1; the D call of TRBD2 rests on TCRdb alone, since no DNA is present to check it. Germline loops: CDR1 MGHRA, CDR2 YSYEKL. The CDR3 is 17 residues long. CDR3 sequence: CASSQLIIAGGHNEQFF.

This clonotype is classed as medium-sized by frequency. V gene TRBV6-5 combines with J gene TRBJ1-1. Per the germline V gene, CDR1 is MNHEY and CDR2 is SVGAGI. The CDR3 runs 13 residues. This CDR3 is CASSSPKGSEAFF.

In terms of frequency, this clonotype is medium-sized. The CDR3 loop is CASSAPGTGVNEQFF. The V gene is TRBV6-1, the J gene TRBJ2-1; with no DNA, the TCRdb D assignment of TRBD1 cannot be verified. The germline gives CDR1 MNHNS, CDR2 SASEGT. CDR3 length equals 15 residues.

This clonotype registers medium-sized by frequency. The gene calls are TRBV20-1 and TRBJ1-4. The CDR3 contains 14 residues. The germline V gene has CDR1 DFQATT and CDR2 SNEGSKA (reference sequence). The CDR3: CSASAAGINEKLFF.

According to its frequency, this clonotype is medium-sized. The CDR3 loop is CSARSGLAGGPQETQYF. The chain carries TRBV20-1 and TRBJ2-5; TCRdb designates TRBD2, a call that cannot be tested without DNA. The V gene's germline CDR1 is DFQATT and CDR2 SNEGSKA (reference sequence). CDR3 length: 17 residues.

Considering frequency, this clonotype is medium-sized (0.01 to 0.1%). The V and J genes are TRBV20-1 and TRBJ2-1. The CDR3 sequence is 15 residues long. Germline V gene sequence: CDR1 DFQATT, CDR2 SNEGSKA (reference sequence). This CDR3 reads CSARDDGSSYNEQFF.

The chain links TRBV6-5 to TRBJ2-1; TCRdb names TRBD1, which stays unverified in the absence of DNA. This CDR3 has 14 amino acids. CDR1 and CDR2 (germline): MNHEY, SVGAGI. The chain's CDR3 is CASVLAAGGNEQFF.

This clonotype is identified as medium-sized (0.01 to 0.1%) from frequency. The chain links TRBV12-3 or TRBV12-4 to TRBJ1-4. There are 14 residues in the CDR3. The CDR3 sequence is CASKVGTANEKLFF.

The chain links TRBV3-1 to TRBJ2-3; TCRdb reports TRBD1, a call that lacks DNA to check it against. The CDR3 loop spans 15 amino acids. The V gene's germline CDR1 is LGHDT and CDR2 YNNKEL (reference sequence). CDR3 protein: CASSPRAGAGGTQYF.

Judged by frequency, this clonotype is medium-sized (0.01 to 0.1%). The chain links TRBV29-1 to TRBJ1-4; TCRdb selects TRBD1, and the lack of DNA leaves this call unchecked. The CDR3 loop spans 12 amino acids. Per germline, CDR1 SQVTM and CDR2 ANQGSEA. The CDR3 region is CSAGGGNEKLFF.

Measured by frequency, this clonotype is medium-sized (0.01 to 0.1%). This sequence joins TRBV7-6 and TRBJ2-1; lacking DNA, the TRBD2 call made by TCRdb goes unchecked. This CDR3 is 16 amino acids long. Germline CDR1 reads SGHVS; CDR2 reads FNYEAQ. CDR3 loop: CASSLAGTSGYNEQFF.

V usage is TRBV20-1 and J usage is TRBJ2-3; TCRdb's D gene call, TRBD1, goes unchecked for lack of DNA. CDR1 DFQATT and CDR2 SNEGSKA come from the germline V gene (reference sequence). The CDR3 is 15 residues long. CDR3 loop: CSAHDRIRSTDTQYF.

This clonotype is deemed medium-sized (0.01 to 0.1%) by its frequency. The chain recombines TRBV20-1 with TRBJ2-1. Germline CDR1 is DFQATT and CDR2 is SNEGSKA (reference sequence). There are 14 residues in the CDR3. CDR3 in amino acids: CSARSLAGSGEQFF.

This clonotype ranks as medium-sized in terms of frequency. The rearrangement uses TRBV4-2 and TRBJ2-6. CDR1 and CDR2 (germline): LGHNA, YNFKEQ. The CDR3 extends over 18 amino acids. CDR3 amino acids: CASSQSKESASGANVLTF.